Each of the 6 T cell receptor beta chains below was sequenced from the same sample in a study of T cells in Graves' hyperthyroidism and ophthalmopathy. Authors of the study amplified TCR beta CDR3 regions from RNA transcripts. The TCR CDR3 first-round RT-PCR relied on the HTBI primer set. One entry per CDR3 protein results from TCRdb running MiXCR on the multiplex PCR reads. The sample has approximately 640,000 distinct CDR3 sequences, 17% seen once; the top ten hold 15%. The sample consisted of blood. Source of these receptors: a man aged 45-65 years with Graves' hyperthyroidism.

At least ten counts were recorded for this clonotype. V and J are TRBV6-1 and TRBJ1-6; 8 bases fit TRBD1. After removal of 5 bases from V and 15 bases from J, the junction contained 15 bases not matched to a gene. The CDR3 is made up of 15 amino acids. The germline gives CDR1 MNHNS, CDR2 SASEGT. CDR3 residues: CASSSDRALGGNLHF. The CDR3 bases are TGTGCCAGCAGTTCGGACAGGGCCTTAGGGGGAAACCTCCACTTT.

The table lists this clonotype with a few counts. The chain uses TRBV4-3 and TRBJ2-1; 10 bases are a match to TRBD1. The trim removed 4 bases at V and 0 bases at J, leaving 3 bases unmatched. The CDR3 consists of 16 residues. Germline-derived CDR1 and CDR2 are LGHNA and YSLEER. The CDR3 sequence is CASSRDRGHSYNEQFF. The CDR3 coding sequence is TGCGCCAGCAGCCGGGACAGGGGCCACTCCTACAATGAGCAGTTCTTC.

This clonotype occurred many times. V is TRBV30 and J is TRBJ2-5; TRBD1 matches at 10 bases. Germline CDR1 is GTSNPN and CDR2 is SVGIG (reference sequence). V lost 3 bases to trimming and J lost 5 bases; unmatched junction nucleotides: 6. This CDR3 is 14 amino acids long. The CDR3 spells CAWRDRGSRETQYF. In DNA form, the CDR3 reads TGTGCCTGGAGGGACAGGGGGAGCCGGGAGACCCAGTACTTC.

The chain links TRBV20-1 to TRBJ2-7; 8 bases are a match to TRBD2. J was trimmed by 5 bases and V by 3 bases; bases with no gene match: 9. The CDR3 loop spans 14 amino acids. Germline-derived CDR1 and CDR2 are DFQATT and SNEGSKA (reference sequence). CDR3 loop: CSARVSGSLHEQYF. The CDR3 DNA follows: TGCAGTGCTAGGGTGAGCGGGAGTTTACACGAGCAGTACTTC.

This clonotype was counted at least ten times. The rearrangement uses TRBV28 and TRBJ1-5; TRBD1 agrees at 10 bases. In germline, CDR1 is MDHEN, CDR2 SYDVKM. V was pared by 4 bases and J by 1 base, with 7 bases of the junction left unmatched. CDR3 length: 17 residues. The CDR3 DNA is TGTGCCAGCAGTTCCCCGGGACAGGGGTTCAGCAATCAGCCCCAGCATTTT. This codes for CASSSPGQGFSNQPQHF.

This clonotype was seen a handful of times. The rearrangement uses TRBV20-1 and TRBJ2-6; the match to TRBD1 covers 9 bases. Trimming cost V 3 bases and J 0 bases; bases outside gene matches: 3. CDR3 length: 16 amino acids. CDR1 is DFQATT and CDR2 is SNEGSKA in the germline V gene (reference sequence). The CDR3 bases are TGCAGTGCTAGGGGACAGGGTAACTCTGGGGCCAACGTCCTGACTTTC. It is translated as CSARGQGNSGANVLTF.